This section outlines one TCR beta chain sequence together with its context. Its antigen remains unidentified. V lost 5 bases and J 11 bases, leaving 24 bases between the germline ends. The CDR3 is 15 residues long. The germline V gene has CDR1 MDHEN and CDR2 SYDVKM. The data derive from a study of siplizumab effects on memory and regulatory T cells. Study-wide points: Under siplizumab, an average around 68% of mappable alloreactive CD4+ clones were Treg-derived, compared with under 35% in controls. Contribution to the alloresponse seemed major for naive T cells, which also seemed more diverse than memory cells.

The data were produced by immunoSEQ multiplex PCR, yet TCRdb's version contains in-frame clones alone and is incomplete. The sample holds around 100,000 clones, more than 90% seen once. The receptor was derived from a human donor in good health. The V and J genes are TRBV28 and TRBJ1-1; TRBD1 is a possible D gene (6 bases). The material sequenced was CD4+ T cells sorted from blood. The CDR3 is CASSPGGGGTQSAFF. The CDR3 region has the DNA TGTGCCAGCAGTCCCGGAGGGGGGGGTACCCAAAGCGCTTTCTTT.